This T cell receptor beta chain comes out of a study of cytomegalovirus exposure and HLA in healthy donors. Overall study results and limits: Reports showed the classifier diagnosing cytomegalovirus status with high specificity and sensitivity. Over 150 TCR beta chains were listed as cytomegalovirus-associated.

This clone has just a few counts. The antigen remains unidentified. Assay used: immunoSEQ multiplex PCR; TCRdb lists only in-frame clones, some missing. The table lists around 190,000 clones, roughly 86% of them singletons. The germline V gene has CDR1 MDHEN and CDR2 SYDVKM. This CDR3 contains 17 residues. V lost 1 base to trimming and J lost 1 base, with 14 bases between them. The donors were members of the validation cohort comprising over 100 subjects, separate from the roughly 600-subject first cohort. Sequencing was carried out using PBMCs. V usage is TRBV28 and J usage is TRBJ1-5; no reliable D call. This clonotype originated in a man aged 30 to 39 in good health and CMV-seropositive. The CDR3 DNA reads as TGTGCCAGCAGTTTATTAAAACAGTCATTGAGCAATCAGCCCCAGCATTTT. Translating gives CASSLLKQSLSNQPQHF.